This T cell receptor (beta chain) is from a study of shared clonotypes between healthy human individuals. Study at large: The plates for each donor numbered three CD4 naive, three CD4 memory, two CD8 naive and one CD8 memory.

Using immunoSEQ multiplex PCR, the repertoire was profiled, and TCRdb retains in-frame clones only, with some absent. The sample lists a few million clones, around 90% seen once, with 0.14% in the top ten. Partitioning of CD4+ cells yielded a CD45RA+ naive subset and a CD45RA-negative memory subset. General observations from the study: In contrast to clonotypes shared by all four donors, non-shared clonotypes had lower generation probabilities.

In regard to this clone: Its antigen is unknown.

Germline lookup yields CDR1 MNHEY and CDR2 SMNVEV (reference sequence). The ends were cut back, 1 base at V and 3 bases at J, with 10 bases in the middle. This CDR3 has 14 amino acids. This sequence joins TRBV27 and TRBJ2-7; D is undetermined. The TCR originated in a man aged 18 to 29 in good health. Sample: naive CD4+ T cells sorted from blood. Subset meaning: CD45RA+ positively selected. The CDR3 protein is CASSLYERHYEQYF. CDR3 bases: TGTGCCAGCAGTTTATACGAGCGCCACTACGAGCAGTACTTC.